These T cell receptor beta chains were read from a single sample in a study of cytomegalovirus exposure and HLA in healthy donors. TCRdb's table, derived via immunoSEQ multiplex PCR, lists solely in-frame clones and lacks some. The table lists about 180,000 clones, 60% to 85% of them singletons. The sample comprised PBMCs. These receptors were collected from a man aged 18 to 29 in good health and CMV-seronegative. CDR3s include the opening cysteine and the closing phenylalanine or tryptophan. Each record gives: J gene, clone size, D gene, V gene, CDR3 protein, CDR3 DNA. A D gene is named only where the DNA matches it firmly. A clone size is listed for some rows: how often the clone was seen (once, few, many), or a class if it is expanded.

>TRBJ2-5|.|.|TRBV7-8
CASTARGTKETQYF
TGTGCCAGCACGGCGAGGGGGACTAAAGAGACCCAGTACTTC
>TRBJ2-2|.|TRBD2|TRBV27
CASGTGTSGGVVNTGELFF
TGTGCCAGCGGCACCGGGACTAGCGGGGGGGTAGTGAACACCGGGGAGCTGTTTTTT
>TRBJ2-7|.|TRBD2|TRBV28
CASISWGEGIYEQYF
TGTGCCAGCATCTCCTGGGGGGAGGGCATCTACGAGCAGTACTTC
>TRBJ2-1|.|.|TRBV5-4
CASSPGGGVYNEQFF
TGTGCCAGCAGCCCCGGGGGTGGTGTCTACAATGAGCAGTTCTTC
>TRBJ1-2|.|.|TRBV9
CASSTVERSNYGYTF
TGTGCCAGCAGCACGGTCGAAAGATCTAACTATGGCTACACCTTC
>TRBJ1-5|.|.|TRBV28
CASRLGGHRNQPQHF
TGTGCCAGCAGGCTGGGGGGGCACCGCAATCAGCCCCAGCATTTT
>TRBJ1-2|.|TRBD1|TRBV5-8
CASSLEGQGAQHYGYTF
TGTGCCAGCAGCTTGGAGGGACAGGGGGCGCAGCACTATGGCTACACCTTC
>TRBJ1-1|.|.|TRBV21-1
CASSKGVGGGGPLPEAFF
TGTGCCAGCAGCAAAGGGGTGGGCGGCGGGGGCCCTCTCCCGGAAGCTTTCTTT
>TRBJ1-1|.|TRBD1|TRBV5-1
CASSLTGEGPGAFF
TGCGCCAGCAGCCTGACAGGGGAAGGACCCGGAGCTTTCTTT
>TRBJ1-2|.|TRBD1|TRBV28
CASRPGTGGADGYTF
TGTGCCAGCAGGCCCGGGACAGGGGGCGCCGATGGCTACACCTTC
>TRBJ2-2|few|.|TRBV29-1
CSVGFGRGSNTGELFF
TGCAGCGTTGGGTTTGGTCGCGGGTCGAACACCGGGGAGCTGTTTTTT
>TRBJ1-6|few|.|TRBV19
CASSVGRGNSPLHF
TGTGCCAGTAGTGTCGGACGGGGGAATTCACCCCTCCACTTT
>TRBJ2-4|.|TRBD1|TRBV5-6
CASSSLDRAINIQYF
TGTGCCAGCAGCTCGCTGGACAGGGCCATAAACATTCAGTACTTC
>TRBJ1-1|.|.|TRBV11-2
CASSPSGDTEAFF
TGTGCCAGCAGCCCCTCAGGGGACACTGAAGCTTTCTTT
>TRBJ1-1|.|.|TRBV6-5
CASSYRGVGNTEAFF
TGTGCCAGCAGTTATCGGGGTGTTGGGAACACTGAAGCTTTCTTT
>TRBJ2-1|.|.|TRBV7-9
CASSFTTPLHNEQFF
TGTGCCAGCAGCTTCACGACACCCTTACACAATGAGCAGTTCTTC
>TRBJ2-1|few|TRBD2|TRBV9
CASAPSGTSVYNEQFF
TGTGCCAGCGCTCCCTCCGGGACTAGCGTCTACAATGAGCAGTTCTTC
>TRBJ2-7|.|TRBD1|TRBV7-9
CSSSMPDRERYEQYF
TGTTCCAGCAGCATGCCCGACAGGGAAAGGTACGAGCAGTACTTC
>TRBJ2-2|.|TRBD2|TRBV11-3
CASSHSGGNTGELFF
TGTGCCAGCAGCCATAGCGGGGGAAACACCGGGGAGCTGTTTTTT
>TRBJ2-1|.|.|TRBV9
CASSPGWGRGEQFF
TGTGCCAGCAGCCCAGGGTGGGGGCGCGGTGAGCAGTTCTTC
>TRBJ2-3|.|TRBD2|TRBV5-1
CASSSGLAGGRPSTDTQYF
TGCGCCAGCAGCTCAGGACTAGCGGGGGGGCGCCCTAGCACAGATACGCAGTATTTT
>TRBJ1-2|.|TRBD1|TRBV5-4
CASSLDRGKVAGGYTF
TGTGCCAGCAGCTTGGACAGGGGGAAGGTTGCGGGCGGCTACACCTTC
>TRBJ1-4|.|TRBD1|TRBV19
CASSTGTGREKLFF
TGTGCCAGTAGTACCGGGACAGGGCGAGAAAAACTGTTTTTT